The present entry profiles one T cell receptor (beta chain) with its context. The antigen is not known. This could be a read error, since a much larger clone is one nucleotide away. The CDR3 regions of TCR beta were amplified from RNA transcripts. Researchers ran a first-round RT-PCR on the TCR CDR3 using the HTBI primer set. TCRdb passed the multiplex PCR reads through MiXCR, listing each CDR3 protein once. The data hold 250,000 to 300,000 distinct CDR3 sequences, with 17% observed a single time. This sample stems from a study of T cells in Graves' hyperthyroidism and ophthalmopathy. Findings of the study overall: Ophthalmopathy onset followed model prediction by a median roughly 6 months.

This CDR3 spans 15 amino acids. Germline V gene lookup returns CDR1 SGHAT and CDR2 FQNNGV. V lost 3 bases to trimming and J lost 4 bases; unmatched junction nucleotides: 6. Diagnoses used clinical symptoms, serum thyroxine and TRAb, thyroid ultrasound and orbital computed tomography. The material sequenced was blood. This sequence was found in an older woman with Graves' ophthalmopathy. V and J are TRBV11-2 and TRBJ2-5; TRBD1 matches 9 bases. CDR3 sequence reads: CASSLDRGPRETQYF. In DNA, the CDR3 is TGTGCCAGCAGCTTGGACAGGGGACCCCGAGAGACCCAGTACTTC.